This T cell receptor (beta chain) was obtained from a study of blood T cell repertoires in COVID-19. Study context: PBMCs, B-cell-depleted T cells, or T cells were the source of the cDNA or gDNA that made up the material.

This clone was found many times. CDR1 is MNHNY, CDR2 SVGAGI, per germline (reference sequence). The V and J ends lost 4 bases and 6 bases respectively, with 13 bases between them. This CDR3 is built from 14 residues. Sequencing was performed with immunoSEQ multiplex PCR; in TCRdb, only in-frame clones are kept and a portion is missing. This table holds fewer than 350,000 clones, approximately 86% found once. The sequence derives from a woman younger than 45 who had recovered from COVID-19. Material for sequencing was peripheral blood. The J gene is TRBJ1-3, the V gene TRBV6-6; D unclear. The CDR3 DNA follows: TGTGCCAGCAGTTCACTAAGAAACGTAAACACCATATATTTT. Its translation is CASSSLRNVNTIYF.